These 23 T cell receptor beta chains were sequenced from one sample in a study of T cell responses to AZD1222 COVID-19 vaccine. The repertoire was sequenced with immunoSEQ multiplex PCR; TCRdb's copy has only in-frame clones and lacks some. The table includes approximately 170,000 clones, roughly 88% detected once. The source was peripheral blood, collected 28 days after the second AZD1222 dose. These receptors came from an adult who received the AZD1222 COVID-19 vaccine.

This clone was seen a single time. This chain links TRBV29-1 with TRBJ1-5; no clear D gene. The CDR3 is 15 amino acids. V shed 6 bases and J shed 3 bases, with 18 bases lying between them. Looked up from germline, CDR1 is SQVTM and CDR2 is ANQGSEA. The CDR3: CSVQLDGLNNQPQHF. The CDR3 nucleotides are TGCAGCGTGCAACTGGACGGATTGAACAATCAGCCCCAGCATTTT.

V and J are TRBV5-4 and TRBJ2-7; D is unclear. The V end lost 7 bases, the J end lost 2 bases, and 16 bases lay between the germline ends. Germline V gives CDR1 SGHNT, CDR2 YYREEE (reference sequence). The CDR3 runs to 14 residues. The CDR3 sequence: CASAFASNPYEQYF. The CDR3 DNA sequence: TGTGCCAGCGCCTTTGCTTCAAACCCCTACGAGCAGTACTTC.

The chain combines TRBV3-1 (or the pseudogene TRBV3-2) with TRBJ2-5; D tentatively reads TRBD1 or TRBD2 (5 bases each). The CDR3 covers 13 residues. Germline V lookup: CDR1 LGHDT, CDR2 YNNKEL (reference sequence). Deletions cut 4 bases from V and 7 bases from J, with 13 bases between. The CDR3 sequence is CASSRGPGGTQYF. CDR3 nucleotides: TGTGCCAGCAGCCGTGGGCCTGGGGGGACCCAGTACTTC.

This chain joins TRBV6-5 and TRBJ1-2, with 7 bases matching TRBD1. The CDR3 runs 14 residues. Looked up from germline, CDR1 is MNHEY and CDR2 is SVGAGI. V shed 0 bases and J 7 bases; nucleotides not matched to a gene: 5. In nucleotides, the CDR3 is TGTGCCAGCAGTTACTCGTGGGGGACAGCTGGCTACACCTTC. It specifies CASSYSWGTAGYTF.

CDR3 sequence (DNA): TGCGCCAGCAGGGCCCAGCCGGGGGTGGATACGCAGTATTTT. It translates to CASRAQPGVDTQYF. V gene TRBV5-1 combines with J gene TRBJ2-3, with D maybe TRBD2 (6 bases). V lost 5 bases, J lost 6 bases, and 16 bases lay in between. The CDR3 length is 14 residues. Germline loops: CDR1 SGHRS, CDR2 YFSETQ.

The V gene is TRBV6-5, the J gene TRBJ2-3; D uncertain. Per germline, CDR1 MNHEY and CDR2 SVGAGI. The germline V and J ends were trimmed by 6 bases and 6 bases, with 16 bases remaining between them. The length of the CDR3 is 14 residues. The CDR3, as DNA: TGTGCCAGCAGCGCTATGCGGTTAGTGGATACGCAGTATTTT. It encodes CASSAMRLVDTQYF.

This clone was observed once. This chain connects TRBV5-6 to TRBJ1-2; D uncertain. This CDR3 has 16 residues. V was cut by 3 bases and J by 4 bases, with 19 bases left in between. Germline CDR1 and CDR2: SGHDT and YYEEEE. The CDR3 DNA reads TGTGCCAGCAGCTCCCTGAGGGCCCCCGCTCTCTATGGCTACACCTTC. This translates into CASSSLRAPALYGYTF.

The chain links TRBV13 to TRBJ1-6, with 7 bases identical to TRBD1. V shed 0 bases, J shed 4 bases, and the junction held 3 bases outside the gene matches. Germline CDR1 and CDR2: PRHDT and FYEKMQ (reference sequence). The CDR3 has 16 amino acids. The CDR3 loop reads CASSLGGDSYNSPLHF. As DNA, the CDR3 is TGTGCCAGCAGCTTAGGAGGGGACAGTTATAATTCACCCCTCCACTTT.

In this sample, this clone turned up a few times. The gene calls are TRBV5-4 and TRBJ2-3; D not resolved. The CDR3 sequence is 12 residues long. The germline CDR1 and CDR2 sequences are SGHNT and YYREEE (reference sequence). The V end lost 3 bases, the J end lost 4 bases, and 6 bases lay between the germline ends. The CDR3 loop is CASSSMADTQYF. The CDR3 DNA reads as TGTGCCAGCAGCTCTATGGCAGATACGCAGTATTTT.

The J gene is TRBJ1-5, the V gene TRBV28; 7 positions match TRBD1. Per the germline V gene, CDR1 is MDHEN and CDR2 is SYDVKM. The junction had 4 bases not matched to a gene; V was cut back by 8 bases and J by 3 bases. The length of the CDR3 is 13 residues. The CDR3, as DNA: TGTGCCAGCTTACAGGGGTTCAATCAGCCCCAGCATTTT. It yields the protein CASLQGFNQPQHF.

The genes are TRBV19 and TRBJ1-2; 8 bases match TRBD1. Unmatched junction bases numbered 2, after V lost 2 bases and J lost 3 bases. CDR3 length: 14 residues. Germline lookup yields CDR1 LNHDA and CDR2 SQIVND (reference sequence). CDR3 residues: CASSIQGADYGYTF. CDR3 nucleotide sequence: TGTGCCAGTAGTATACAGGGGGCAGACTATGGCTACACCTTC. The full variable domain, with the rest looked up from reference TRBV19 and TRBJ1-2, is DGGITQSPKYLFRKEGQNVTLSCEQNLNHDAMYWYRQDPGQGLRLIYYSQIVNDFQKGDIAEGYSVSREKKESFPLTVTSAQKNPTAFYLCASSIQGADYGYTFGSGTRLTVV.

CDR3 sequence: CASSSGLAGGSEQFF. CDR3 in DNA: TGTGCCAGCAGCTCAGGACTAGCGGGGGGATCTGAGCAGTTCTTC. This chain joins TRBV6-5 and TRBJ2-1; 14 bases fit TRBD2. The V gene end was trimmed by 6 bases and the J gene end by 9 bases; junction bases not matched to a gene: 7. The germline CDR1 and CDR2 sequences are MNHEY and SVGAGI. This CDR3 region has 15 residues.

This clone showed up just a few times. The CDR3 sequence: CASSEAAVRTDYYGYTF. The CDR3 nucleotides are TGTGCCAGCAGTGAAGCAGCGGTCAGAACCGATTACTATGGCTACACCTTC. The chain has TRBV6-1 and TRBJ1-2, with D unclear. CDR1 is MNHNS, CDR2 SASEGT, per germline. Trimming took off 0 bases at V and 3 bases at J, with 17 bases between the two ends. The length of the CDR3 is 17 residues.

The chain is built from TRBV7-2 and TRBJ1-2, with 7 positions matching TRBD1. Germline V gene sequence: CDR1 SGHTA, CDR2 FQGNSA. The CDR3 consists of 14 residues. V was pared by 5 bases and J by 3 bases, with 6 bases of the junction left unmatched. CDR3 sequence (DNA): TGTGCCAGCAGCGCGACAGGGAAGGACTATGGCTACACCTTC. It codes for CASSATGKDYGYTF.

V and J are TRBV9 and TRBJ1-1, with D tentatively TRBD1 (5 bases). Deletions cut 1 base from V and 6 bases from J, with 13 bases between. CDR3 length: 14 residues. Germline lookup yields CDR1 SGDLS and CDR2 YYNGEE. DNA of the CDR3: TGTGCCAGCAGCGTACGGCTTGGAGGGGCTGAAGCTTTCTTT. Protein product: CASSVRLGGAEAFF.

This clone was seen a single time. The chain employs TRBV4-1 and TRBJ2-7; no clear D. CDR3 size: 14 residues. The V gene's germline CDR1 is MGHRA and CDR2 YSYEKL. Trimming pared 1 base from V and 1 base from J, leaving 8 bases between. In nucleotides, the CDR3 is TGCGCCAGCAGCCAAGCCCTGGGTTCCTACGAGCAGTACTTC. It specifies CASSQALGSYEQYF.

This CDR3 is CASSLLRANEKLFF. CDR3 bases: TGTGCCAGCAGCTTGCTTCGAGCTAATGAAAAACTGTTTTTT. J is TRBJ1-4 and V is TRBV5-6; D gene unclear. From germline, CDR1 is SGHDT and CDR2 YYEEEE. The CDR3 is 14 amino acids. V lost 1 base, J lost 3 bases, and 7 bases lay in between. The full variable domain, rest sourced from reference TRBV5-6 and TRBJ1-4, is DAGVTQSPTHLIKTRGQQVTLRCSPKSGHDTVSWYQQALGQGPQFIFQYYEEEERQRGNFPDRFSGHQFPNYSSELNVNALLLGDSALYLCASSLLRANEKLFFGSGTQLSVL.

V is TRBV28 and J is TRBJ2-1; TRBD1 aligns across 8 bases. This CDR3 is 15 amino acids long. Germline V gene sequence: CDR1 MDHEN, CDR2 SYDVKM. With 4 bases clipped from V and 6 bases from J, the junction kept 8 bases outside the gene matches. The CDR3 DNA follows: TGTGCCAGCAGTTCTCCAGGGGGCTTAAGCAATGAGCAGTTCTTC. This gives the protein CASSSPGGLSNEQFF. Full variable domain (outside the CDR3, taken from reference TRBV28 and TRBJ2-1): DVKVTQSSRYLVKRTGEKVFLECVQDMDHENMFWYRQDPGLGLRLIYFSYDVKMKEKGDIPEGYSVSREKKERFSLILESASTNQTSMYLCASSSPGGLSNEQFFGPGTRLTVL.

V gene TRBV4-1 combines with J gene TRBJ1-6; unclear D gene. The CDR3 runs 16 residues. Germline loops: CDR1 MGHRA, CDR2 YSYEKL. V was cut by 3 bases and J by 6 bases, with 15 bases left in between. The CDR3 region has the DNA TGCGCCAGCAGCCACCACCGGACGACCAGTAATTCACCCCTCCACTTT. This sequence encodes CASSHHRTTSNSPLHF.

This clone occurred a few times. This chain uses TRBV7-6 with TRBJ1-2; TRBD1 might be the D (5 bases). Germline loops: CDR1 SGHVS, CDR2 FNYEAQ. The CDR3 length is 13 residues. The germline V and J ends were trimmed by 5 bases and 8 bases, with 15 bases remaining between them. This chain's CDR3 is CASSPPGERGYTF. In DNA, the CDR3 is TGTGCCAGCAGCCCACCGGGGGAGCGGGGCTACACCTTC.

The chain links TRBV6-5 to TRBJ2-1; 12 bases fit TRBD2. CDR1 MNHEY and CDR2 SVGAGI come from the germline V gene. V was clipped by 4 bases and J by 6 bases; unmatched bases: 7. The length of the CDR3 is 16 residues. CDR3 bases: TGTGCCAGCAGTTCAACGACTAGCGGGGGCCCCAATGAGCAGTTCTTC. It encodes CASSSTTSGGPNEQFF.

J is TRBJ1-3 and V is TRBV19; D unclear. Per germline, CDR1 LNHDA and CDR2 SQIVND (reference sequence). The CDR3 consists of 13 residues. V lost 7 bases and J lost 5, with 12 bases in between. The chain's CDR3 is CASTEVQRNTIYF. CDR3 nucleotide sequence: TGTGCCAGTACGGAAGTTCAAAGAAACACCATATATTTT.

This sequence joins TRBV19 and TRBJ2-2; no clear D gene. The CDR3 is made up of 12 amino acids. V was cut by 2 bases and J by 5 bases, with 3 bases left in between. Germline CDR1 LNHDA, CDR2 SQIVND (reference sequence). The CDR3 nucleotides read TGTGCCAGTAGTATAAGGACCGGGGAGCTGTTTTTT. Its translation: CASSIRTGELFF.